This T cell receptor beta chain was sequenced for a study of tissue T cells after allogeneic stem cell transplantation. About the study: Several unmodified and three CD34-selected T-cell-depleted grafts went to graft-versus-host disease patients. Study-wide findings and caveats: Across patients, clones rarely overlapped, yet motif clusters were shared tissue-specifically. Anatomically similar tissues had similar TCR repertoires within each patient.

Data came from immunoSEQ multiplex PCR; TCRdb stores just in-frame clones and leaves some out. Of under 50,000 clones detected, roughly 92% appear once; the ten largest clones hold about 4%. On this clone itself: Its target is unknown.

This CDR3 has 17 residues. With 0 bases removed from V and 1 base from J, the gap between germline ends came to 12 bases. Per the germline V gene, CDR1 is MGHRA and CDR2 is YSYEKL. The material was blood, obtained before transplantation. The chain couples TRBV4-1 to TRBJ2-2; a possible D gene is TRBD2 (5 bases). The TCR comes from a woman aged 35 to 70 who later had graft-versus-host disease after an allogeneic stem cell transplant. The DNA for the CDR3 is TGCGCCAGCAGCCAAGATGAGCGCGGGCAGAACACCGGGGAGCTGTTTTTT. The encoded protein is CASSQDERGQNTGELFF.